This T cell receptor beta chain stems from a study of PD-L1 blockade in urothelial cancer. CDR3 length: 14 residues. V gave up 3 bases and J gave up 0 bases; unmatched junction bases: 4. CDR1 and CDR2 (germline): GTSNPN, SVGIG (reference sequence). TCRdb's table, derived via immunoSEQ multiplex PCR, lists solely in-frame clones and lacks some. The sample gives tens of thousands of clones, around 90% of which show up once; around 1.6% is in the top ten. Time point reported: pretreatment peripheral blood. This receptor was obtained from a man between 60 and 75 years old with urothelial cancer. The chain joins TRBV30 to TRBJ2-7; the match to TRBD1 covers 8 bases. Material: PBMCs, obtained around atezolizumab (anti-PD-L1) treatment. Here the CDR3 reads CAWSRTGYSYEQYF. In DNA form, the CDR3 reads TGTGCCTGGAGCCGGACAGGGTACTCCTACGAGCAGTACTTC.